This T cell receptor (beta chain) was sequenced for a study of CD8 T cells in Susac syndrome. Study background: Sequencing included Susac syndrome patients, about 6 of them with active disease and eight in remission.

Broader study findings: The TCR sequencing and HLA analysis in the study involved a relatively small number of individuals, as the study acknowledged.

An input of about 0.5 to 1 ug of RNA was subjected to reverse transcription using random hexamers. One entry per CDR3 protein, called by TCRdb with MiXCR from the immunoSEQ multiplex PCR reads. The sample contains 84,000 or so distinct CDR3 sequences, 85% to 95% of which appear only once. About this clonotype: Its matching antigen is unknown.

CDR3 length equals 14 residues. The germline CDR1 and CDR2 sequences are DFQATT and SNEGSKA (reference sequence). Germline trimming cut 1 base from V and 3 bases from J; bases unmatched to any gene: 4. The chain links TRBV20-1 to TRBJ2-3; 7 bases are a match to TRBD1. The receptor comes from a human donor with Susac syndrome. What was sequenced was CD8+ T cells from PBMCs. The CDR3 DNA follows: TGCAGTGCTAGAGGGGCAGGGGGTACAGATACGCAGTATTTT. This sequence encodes CSARGAGGTDTQYF.